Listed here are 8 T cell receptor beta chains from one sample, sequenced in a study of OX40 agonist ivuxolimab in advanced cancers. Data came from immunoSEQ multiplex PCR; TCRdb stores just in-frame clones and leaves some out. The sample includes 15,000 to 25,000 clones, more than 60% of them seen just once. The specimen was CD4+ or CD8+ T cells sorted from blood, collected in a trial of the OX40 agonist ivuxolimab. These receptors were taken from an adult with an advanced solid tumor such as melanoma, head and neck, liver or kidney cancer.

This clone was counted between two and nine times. The CDR3 here is CASSPPHRDRYEQYF. The CDR3 nucleotides read TGTGCCAGCAGCCCCCCTCACAGGGACCGTTACGAGCAGTACTTC. V is TRBV28 and J is TRBJ2-7; maybe TRBD1 (6 bases). V was pared by 6 bases and J by 4 bases, with 19 bases between. Germline assignment: CDR1 MDHEN and CDR2 SYDVKM. CDR3 length equals 15 residues. Looking up the rest from reference TRBV28 and TRBJ2-7 gives the full variable domain: DVKVTQSSRYLVKRTGEKVFLECVQDMDHENMFWYRQDPGLGLRLIYFSYDVKMKEKGDIPEGYSVSREKKERFSLILESASTNQTSMYLCASSPPHRDRYEQYFGPGTRLTVT.

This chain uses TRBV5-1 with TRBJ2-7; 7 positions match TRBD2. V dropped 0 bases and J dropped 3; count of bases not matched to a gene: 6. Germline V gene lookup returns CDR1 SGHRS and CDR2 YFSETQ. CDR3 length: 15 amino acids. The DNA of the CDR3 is TGCGCCAGCAGCTTGGCCCTGGGGAGGGACTACGAGCAGTACTTC. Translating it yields CASSLALGRDYEQYF.

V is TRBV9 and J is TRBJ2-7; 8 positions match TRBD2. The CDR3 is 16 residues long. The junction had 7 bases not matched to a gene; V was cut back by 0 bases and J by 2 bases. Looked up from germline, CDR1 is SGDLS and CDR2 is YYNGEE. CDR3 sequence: CASSVGGSGGAYEQYF. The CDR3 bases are TGTGCCAGCAGCGTAGGAGGGAGCGGGGGAGCCTACGAGCAGTACTTC.

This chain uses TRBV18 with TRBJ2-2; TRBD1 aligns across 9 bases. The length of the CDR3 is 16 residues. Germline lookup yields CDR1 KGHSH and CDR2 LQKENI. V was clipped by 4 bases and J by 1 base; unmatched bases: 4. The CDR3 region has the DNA TGTGCCAGCTCACAATCGGGACAGGGGAACACCGGGGAGCTGTTTTTT. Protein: CASSQSGQGNTGELFF.

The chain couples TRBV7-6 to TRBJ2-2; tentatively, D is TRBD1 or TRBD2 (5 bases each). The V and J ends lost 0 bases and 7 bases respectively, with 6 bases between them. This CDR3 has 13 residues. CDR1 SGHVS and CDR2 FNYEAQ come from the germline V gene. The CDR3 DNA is TGTGCCAGCAGCTTAGCGGGACGCGGGGAGCTGTTTTTT. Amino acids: CASSLAGRGELFF.

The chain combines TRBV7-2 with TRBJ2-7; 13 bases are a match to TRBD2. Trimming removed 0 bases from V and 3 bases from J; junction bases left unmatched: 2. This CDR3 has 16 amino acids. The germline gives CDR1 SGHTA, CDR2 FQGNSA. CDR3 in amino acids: CASSLAGTSGNYEQYF. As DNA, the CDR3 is TGTGCCAGCAGCTTAGCGGGGACTAGCGGGAACTACGAGCAGTACTTC.

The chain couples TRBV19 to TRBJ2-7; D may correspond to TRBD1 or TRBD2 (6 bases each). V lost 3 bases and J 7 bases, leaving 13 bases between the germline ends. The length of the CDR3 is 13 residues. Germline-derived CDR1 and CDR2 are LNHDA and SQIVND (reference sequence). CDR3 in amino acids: CASSIVRGREQYF. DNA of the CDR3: TGTGCCAGTAGTATCGTCCGGGGGCGGGAGCAGTACTTC.

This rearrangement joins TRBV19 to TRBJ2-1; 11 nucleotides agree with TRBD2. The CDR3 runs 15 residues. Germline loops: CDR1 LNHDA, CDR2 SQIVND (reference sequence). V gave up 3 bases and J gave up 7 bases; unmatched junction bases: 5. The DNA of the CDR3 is TGTGCCAGTAGTATGATAGCGGGGGGGCGGAATGAGCAGTTCTTC. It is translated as CASSMIAGGRNEQFF.